This T cell receptor (beta chain) originates from a study of T cells in Graves' hyperthyroidism and ophthalmopathy. TCR beta CDR3 regions were amplified from RNA. The HTBI set primed first-round TCR CDR3 RT-PCR. TCRdb reprocessed the multiplex PCR reads with MiXCR, giving one entry per CDR3 protein. The sample lists some 600,000 distinct CDR3 sequences, roughly 13% seen once, with under 7% in the top ten. Germline V gene sequence: CDR1 MNHNS, CDR2 SASEGT. V lost 5 bases and J 3 bases, leaving 14 bases between the germline ends. There are 14 residues in the CDR3. Clinicians diagnosed patients from clinical symptoms, serum thyroxine and TRAb, thyroid ultrasound and orbital computed tomography. The study, taken as a whole, reports: The model's output predicted ophthalmopathy at a median of 6.5 months prior to onset. Blood samples included most of the expanded thyroid clonotypes exceeding 0.001.

About this clonotype itself: No antigen is known for it.

The chain links TRBV6-1 to TRBJ2-7, with a tentative D call TRBD1 (5 bases). The clonotype comes from a woman aged 25 to 39 with Graves' hyperthyroidism that later progressed to Graves' ophthalmopathy. Sequenced input: blood. CDR3 amino acids: CASSSQTAHYEQYF. In DNA form, the CDR3 reads TGTGCCAGCAGTTCTCAGACAGCCCACTACGAGCAGTACTTC.